This T cell receptor beta chain was recorded in a study of cytomegalovirus exposure and HLA in healthy donors. Study-wide points: Cytomegalovirus status, reportedly, was diagnosed with high specificity and sensitivity by the classifier.

Clones were sequenced by immunoSEQ multiplex PCR, and TCRdb holds only the in-frame ones, with some missing. The sample lists over 110,000 clones; approximately 84% were seen once. There are 15 residues in the CDR3. The germline V gene has CDR1 MNHNS and CDR2 SASEGT. Between the trimmed V and J ends, which lost 9 bases and 6 bases, there was a span of 20 bases. Concerning this clone: Its antigen is unidentified.

The sample consisted of PBMCs. The source is a woman aged 25 to 39 in good health and CMV-seronegative. This chain links TRBV6-1 with TRBJ1-4, with D perhaps TRBD1 (5 bases). CDR3 sequence reads: CASGRSGAQDEKLFF. Written as DNA, the CDR3 is TGTGCCAGTGGACGGTCTGGGGCGCAAGATGAAAAACTGTTTTTT.